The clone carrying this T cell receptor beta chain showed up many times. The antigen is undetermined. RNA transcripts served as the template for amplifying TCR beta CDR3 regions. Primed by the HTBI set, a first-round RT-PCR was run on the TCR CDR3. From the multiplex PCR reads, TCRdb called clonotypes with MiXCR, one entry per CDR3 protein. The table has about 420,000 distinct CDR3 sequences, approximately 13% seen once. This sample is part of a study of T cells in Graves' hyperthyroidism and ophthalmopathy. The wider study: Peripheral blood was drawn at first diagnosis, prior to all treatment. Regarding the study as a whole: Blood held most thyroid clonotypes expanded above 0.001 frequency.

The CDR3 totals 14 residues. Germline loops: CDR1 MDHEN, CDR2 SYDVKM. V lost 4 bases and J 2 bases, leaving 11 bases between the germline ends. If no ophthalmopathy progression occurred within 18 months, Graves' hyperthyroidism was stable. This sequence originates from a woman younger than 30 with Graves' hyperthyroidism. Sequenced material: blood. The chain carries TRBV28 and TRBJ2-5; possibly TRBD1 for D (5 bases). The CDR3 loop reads CASSSRTKQETQYF. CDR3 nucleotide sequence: TGTGCCAGCAGTTCAAGGACAAAACAAGAGACCCAGTACTTC.